The clone carrying this T cell receptor (beta chain) was seen only a few times. Its antigen is not known. With constant-segment primers, 5'RACE yielded cDNA libraries of TCR alpha and TCR beta that carried sample barcodes and UMIs. Each CDR3 protein gets one entry after TCRdb re-called the 5' RACE reads with MiXCR. Of under 550,000 distinct CDR3 sequences listed, about 18% are singletons. The data were taken from a study of T-cell memory formation after mild COVID-19. Study-wide results and caveats: Memory from before infection featured some responding clones, which suggests cross-reactive memory joined. There was a balanced CD4/CD8 profile in clones contracting day 15 to 85, and later expanders leaned CD4+. Among contracting clones, CD4+ were mainly CM/EM and CD8+ enriched in EMRA.

V shed 6 bases and J shed 8 bases, with 20 bases lying between them. This CDR3 spans 14 amino acids. Germline CDR1 and CDR2: SGHRS and YFSETQ. Sequenced: PBMCs or a T cell subset sorted from them (not recorded which). This TCR was sampled from an adult woman who had mild COVID-19 (a few samples of this study predate the infection). Cell type and time point are not known. V and J are TRBV5-1 and TRBJ1-2; D might be TRBD1 (6 bases). Here the CDR3 reads CASNEEYGRGGYTF. The CDR3 DNA follows: TGCGCCAGCAATGAAGAGTATGGCAGGGGCGGCTACACCTTC.